These T cell receptor beta chains were read from a single sample in a study of T cell repertoires in cytomegalovirus infection. TCRdb independently ran MiXCR on the reads; one entry per CDR3 protein. Counted here are roughly 630,000 distinct CDR3 sequences, roughly 26% occurring once; the ten biggest clones make up less than 9.5%. Sequencing was performed on CD8+ T cells from PBMCs. These receptors all come from a human donor in good health (CMV status not recorded). Some clones in this sample may be carry-over from other donors' samples. Each CDR3 is given with its conserved first and last residue. Each record gives: D gene, clone size, CDR3 length, V gene, J gene, CDR3 protein, CDR3 DNA. D genes are given only for firm matches. Rows may omit the clone size; those that give it use once, few, many or a size class.

NA	few	12	TRBV12-3/TRBV12-4	TRBJ2-1	CASSPAANEQFF	TGTGCCAGCAGTCCCGCTGCAAATGAGCAGTTCTTC
TRBD2	NA	13	TRBV20-1	TRBJ2-7	CSARQLAAYEQYF	TGCAGTGCTAGACAGCTAGCGGCCTACGAGCAGTACTTC
TRBD1	few	19	TRBV20-1	TRBJ1-4	CSARGGQGNGRKTNEKLFF	TGCAGTGCTAGAGGGGGACAGGGAAACGGCAGGAAGACTAATGAAAAACTGTTTTTT
NA	many	16	TRBV7-8	TRBJ1-2	CASSLRGQLPNYGYTF	TGTGCCAGCAGCTTACGAGGACAGCTCCCTAACTATGGCTACACCTTC
NA	many	10	TRBV25-1	TRBJ2-7	CASSAYEQYF	TGTGCCAGCAGTGCCTACGAGCAGTACTTC
TRBD1	few	14	TRBV7-9	TRBJ2-3	CASSLGTGQDTQYF	TGTGCCAGCAGCTTGGGGACAGGGCAAGATACGCAGTATTTT
TRBD1	NA	16	TRBV7-6	TRBJ1-2	CASSLTATGDSHGYTF	TGTGCCAGCAGCTTAACAGCGACAGGGGATTCGCATGGCTACACCTTC
TRBD2	NA	17	TRBV28	TRBJ2-5	CASSPREPGSGGGTQYF	TGTGCCAGCAGCCCCAGAGAACCGGGTTCCGGCGGGGGGACCCAGTACTTC
NA	few	13	TRBV5-4	TRBJ1-2	CASSLNREYGYTF	TGTGCCAGCAGCTTGAACAGGGAATATGGCTACACCTTC
NA	once	15	TRBV6-8	TRBJ1-5	CASRKGATSNQPQHF	TGTGCCAGCAGAAAAGGGGCGACTAGCAATCAGCCCCAGCATTTT
NA	NA	14	TRBV10-3	TRBJ2-3	CAISDPHHTDTQYF	TGTGCCATCAGTGATCCCCACCATACAGATACGCAGTATTTT
TRBD1	NA	12	TRBV7-3	TRBJ1-1	CAIGGGNTKAFF	TGTGCCATAGGGGGCGGGAACACTAAAGCTTTCTTT
TRBD1	NA	15	TRBV3-1	TRBJ2-7	CASSPTGQGTYEQYF	TGTGCCAGCAGCCCCACAGGACAGGGTACCTACGAGCAGTACTTC
NA	many	18	TRBV7-8	TRBJ1-4	CASSLITGGSWTNEKLFF	TGTGCCAGCAGCCTAATCACGGGGGGGAGCTGGACCAATGAAAAACTGTTTTTT
NA	NA	15	TRBV19	TRBJ2-3	CASSIRTLGTDTQYF	TGTGCCAGTAGTATAAGGACCCTTGGCACAGATACGCAGTATTTT
NA	NA	13	TRBV7-9	TRBJ1-3	CASSVGAGNTIYF	TGTGCCAGCAGCGTGGGGGCTGGAAACACCATATATTTT
NA	many	16	TRBV7-2	TRBJ2-1	CASSSPGSGHYNEQFF	TGTGCCAGCAGCTCCCCGGGTAGCGGACATTACAATGAGCAGTTCTTC
TRBD1	NA	19	TRBV20-1	TRBJ1-3	CSAHPLGTGGADSRNTIYF	TGCAGTGCTCACCCCTTAGGGACAGGGGGCGCGGATAGCAGAAACACCATATATTTT
NA	NA	14	TRBV5-1	TRBJ1-2	CASSPLPIEEGYTF	TGCGCCAGCAGCCCCCTACCTATCGAAGAAGGCTACACCTTC
NA	NA	14	TRBV27	TRBJ2-5	CASSLWGTQETQYF	TGTGCCAGCAGTTTATGGGGGACTCAAGAGACCCAGTACTTC
NA	few	16	TRBV29-1	TRBJ1-1	CSAGGVSRRPSTEAFF	TGCAGCGCTGGGGGAGTTAGCCGGCGCCCGAGCACTGAAGCTTTCTTT
TRBD2	few	16	TRBV28	TRBJ2-1	CASSLIARGTYNEQFF	TGTGCCAGCAGTTTAATCGCGCGGGGGACCTACAATGAGCAGTTCTTC
NA	few	18	TRBV12-3/TRBV12-4	TRBJ2-4	CANSFGSLPTVNKNIQYF	TGTGCCAACAGTTTTGGCAGCCTCCCGACAGTAAACAAAAACATTCAGTACTTC
NA	NA	15	TRBV28	TRBJ2-5	CASSPAISYQETQYF	TGTGCCAGCAGTCCCGCCATCTCGTACCAAGAGACCCAGTACTTC
NA	few	15	TRBV6-6	TRBJ2-1	CASSYSGGEDNEQFF	TGTGCCAGCAGTTACTCGGGGGGCGAGGACAATGAGCAGTTCTTC
NA	NA	13	TRBV20-1	TRBJ2-7	CSARPDSSYEQYF	TGCAGTGCTAGACCGGACAGCTCCTACGAGCAGTACTTC
NA	many	13	TRBV6-1	TRBJ2-3	CAIGSFYTDTQYF	TGTGCTATCGGGTCTTTTTACACAGATACGCAGTATTTT
NA	few	13	TRBV20-1	TRBJ1-2	CSATTGGAVGYTF	TGCAGTGCTACTACGGGGGGCGCGGTTGGCTACACCTTC
NA	few	15	TRBV6-5	TRBJ2-2	CASSYGVPGTGELFF	TGTGCCAGCAGTTACGGGGTACCGGGCACCGGGGAGCTGTTTTTT
NA	NA	17	TRBV4-2	TRBJ2-3	CASSSVGLPSSTDTQYF	TGTGCCAGCAGCTCAGTCGGACTACCCTCTAGCACAGATACGCAGTATTTT
NA	NA	13	TRBV20-1	TRBJ2-4	CSAVPIAKNIQYF	TGCAGTGCTGTACCGATAGCCAAAAACATTCAGTACTTC
TRBD2	NA	19	TRBV20-1	TRBJ2-3	CSARGLGPELATSTDTQYF	TGCAGTGCTAGAGGTCTCGGGCCCGAACTAGCGACTAGCACAGATACGCAGTATTTT
NA	many	14	TRBV11-2	TRBJ2-1	CASSPGPDYNEQFF	TGTGCCAGCAGCCCGGGTCCGGATTACAATGAGCAGTTCTTC
TRBD1	few	16	TRBV7-9	TRBJ2-7	CASSLATGGPTYEQYF	TGTGCCAGCAGCTTAGCGACAGGGGGCCCTACCTACGAGCAGTACTTC
NA	few	16	TRBV20-1	TRBJ2-1	CSARDWQGLSYNEQFF	TGCAGTGCTAGAGATTGGCAAGGACTCTCCTACAATGAGCAGTTCTTC
NA	NA	14	TRBV29-1	TRBJ2-6	CSVEGSSGANVLTF	TGCAGCGTTGAGGGGAGCTCTGGGGCCAACGTCCTGACTTTC
NA	many	16	TRBV7-9	TRBJ1-4	CASSLGYSKNNEKLFF	TGTGCCAGCAGCTTAGGGTACAGCAAGAATAATGAAAAACTGTTTTTT